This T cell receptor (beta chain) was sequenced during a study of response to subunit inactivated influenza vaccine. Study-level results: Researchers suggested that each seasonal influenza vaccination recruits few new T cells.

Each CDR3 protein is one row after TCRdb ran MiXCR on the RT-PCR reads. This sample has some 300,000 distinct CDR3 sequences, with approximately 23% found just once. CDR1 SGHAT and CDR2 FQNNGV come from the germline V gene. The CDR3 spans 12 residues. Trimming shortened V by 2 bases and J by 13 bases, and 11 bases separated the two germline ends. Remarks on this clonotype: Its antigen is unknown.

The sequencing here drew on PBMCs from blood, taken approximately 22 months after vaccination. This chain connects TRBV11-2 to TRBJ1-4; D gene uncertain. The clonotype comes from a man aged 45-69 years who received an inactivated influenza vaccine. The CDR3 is CASSLNGGSLFF. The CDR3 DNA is TGTGCCAGCAGCTTAAATGGAGGATCACTGTTTTTT.